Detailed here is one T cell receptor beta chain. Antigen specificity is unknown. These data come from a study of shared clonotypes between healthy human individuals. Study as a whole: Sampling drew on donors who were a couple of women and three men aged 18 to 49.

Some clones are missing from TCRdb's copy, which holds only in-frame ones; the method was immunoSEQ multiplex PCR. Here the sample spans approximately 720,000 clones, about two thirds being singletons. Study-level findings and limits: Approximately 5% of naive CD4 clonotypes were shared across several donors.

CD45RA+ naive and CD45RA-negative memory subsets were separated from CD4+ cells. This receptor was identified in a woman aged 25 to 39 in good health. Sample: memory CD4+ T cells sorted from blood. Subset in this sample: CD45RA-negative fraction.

This chain's CDR3 is CASSQGLAGLYEQYF. CDR3 bases: TGCGCCAGCAGCCAAGGACTAGCGGGTCTGTACGAGCAGTACTTC. This rearrangement joins TRBV4-1 to TRBJ2-7; 10 bases are a match to TRBD2. Germline CDR1 is MGHRA and CDR2 is YSYEKL. The CDR3 has 15 amino acids. Trimming at V came to 1 base and at J to 4 bases, leaving 4 bases not matched to a gene.